The entry that follows covers one T cell receptor (beta chain) sequence. TCRdb fed the RT-PCR reads into MiXCR, producing one record per CDR3 protein. Counted here are some 150,000 distinct CDR3 sequences, approximately 40% occurring once; the ten biggest clones make up 50%. The data are from a study of patients and donors after allogeneic stem cell transplantation. The CDR3 consists of 11 residues. The germline gives CDR1 MDHEN, CDR2 SYDVKM. Trimming removed 7 bases at V and 4 bases at J, with 8 bases between. This receptor was taken from a human donor who was either an allogeneic HSCT recipient or a stem cell or donor lymphocyte infusion donor (not recorded which). It is not recorded whose cells these are; they may come from a transplant donor. Source material: blood, either unsorted or a sorted T cell fraction (not recorded which). V is TRBV28 and J is TRBJ2-7; unclear D gene. In nucleotides, the CDR3 is TGTGCCAGCATGGGCGCTTACGAGCAGTACTTC. It specifies CASMGAYEQYF.